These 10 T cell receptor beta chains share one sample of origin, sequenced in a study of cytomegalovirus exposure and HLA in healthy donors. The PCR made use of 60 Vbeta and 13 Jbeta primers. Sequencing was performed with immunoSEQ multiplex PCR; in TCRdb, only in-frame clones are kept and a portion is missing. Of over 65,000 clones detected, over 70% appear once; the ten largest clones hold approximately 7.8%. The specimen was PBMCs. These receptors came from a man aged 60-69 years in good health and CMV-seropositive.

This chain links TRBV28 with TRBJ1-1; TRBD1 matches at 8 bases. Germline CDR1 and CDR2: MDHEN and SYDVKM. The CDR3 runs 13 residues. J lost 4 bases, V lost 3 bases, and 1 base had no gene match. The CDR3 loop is CASSLQGATEAFF. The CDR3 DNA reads TGTGCCAGCAGTTTGCAGGGGGCCACTGAAGCTTTCTTT.

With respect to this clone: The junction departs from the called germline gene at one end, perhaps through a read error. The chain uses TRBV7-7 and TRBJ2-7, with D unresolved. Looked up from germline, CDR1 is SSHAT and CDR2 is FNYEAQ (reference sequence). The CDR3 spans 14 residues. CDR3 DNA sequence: TGTGCTAGCAGCTTAAATCTTGTGGAGTACGAGCAGTACTTC. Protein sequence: CASSLNLVEYEQYF.

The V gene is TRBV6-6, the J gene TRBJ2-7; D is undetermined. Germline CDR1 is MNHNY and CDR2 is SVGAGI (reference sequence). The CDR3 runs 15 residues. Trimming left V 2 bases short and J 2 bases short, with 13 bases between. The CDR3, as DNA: TGTGCCAGCAGTTACGCCGGTGGTGTTACCTACGAGCAGTACTTC. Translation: CASSYAGGVTYEQYF.

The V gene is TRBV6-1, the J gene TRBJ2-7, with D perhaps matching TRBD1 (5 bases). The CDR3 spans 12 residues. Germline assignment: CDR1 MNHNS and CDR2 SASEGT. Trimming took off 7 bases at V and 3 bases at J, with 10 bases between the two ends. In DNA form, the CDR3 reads TGTGCCAGCACCCAGGGCTTCTACGAGCAGTACTTC. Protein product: CASTQGFYEQYF.

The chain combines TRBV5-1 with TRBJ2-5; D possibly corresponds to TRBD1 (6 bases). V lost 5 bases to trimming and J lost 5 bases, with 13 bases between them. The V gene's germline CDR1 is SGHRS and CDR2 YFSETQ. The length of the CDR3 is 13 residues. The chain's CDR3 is CASSSQGSETQYF. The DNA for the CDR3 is TGCGCCAGCAGTTCACAGGGTAGTGAGACCCAGTACTTC.

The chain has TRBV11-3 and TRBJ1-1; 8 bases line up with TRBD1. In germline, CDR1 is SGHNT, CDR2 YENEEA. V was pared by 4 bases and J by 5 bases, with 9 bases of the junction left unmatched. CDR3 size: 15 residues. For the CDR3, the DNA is TGTGCCAGCAGCTCCAGGACAGGGTGGGATACTGAAGCTTTCTTT. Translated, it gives CASSSRTGWDTEAFF.

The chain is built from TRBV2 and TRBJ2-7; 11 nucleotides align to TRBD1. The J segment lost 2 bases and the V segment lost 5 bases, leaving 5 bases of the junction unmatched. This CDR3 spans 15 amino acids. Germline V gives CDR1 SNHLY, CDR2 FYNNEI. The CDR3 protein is CASSRGQGAAYEQYF. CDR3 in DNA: TGTGCCAGCAGTCGAGGACAGGGGGCAGCCTACGAGCAGTACTTC. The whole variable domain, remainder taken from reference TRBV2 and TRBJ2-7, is EPEVTQTPSHQVTQMGQEVILRCVPISNHLYFYWYRQILGQKVEFLVSFYNNEISEKSEIFDDQFSVERPDGSNFTLKIRSTKLEDSAMYFCASSRGQGAAYEQYFGPGTRLTVT.

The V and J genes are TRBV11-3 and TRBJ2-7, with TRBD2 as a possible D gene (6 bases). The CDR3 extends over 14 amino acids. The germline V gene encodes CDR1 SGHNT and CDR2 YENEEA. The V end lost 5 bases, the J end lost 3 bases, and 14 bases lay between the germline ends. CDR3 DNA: TGTGCCAGCAGCAACCGGGACTTAGACTACGAGCAGTACTTC. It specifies CASSNRDLDYEQYF.

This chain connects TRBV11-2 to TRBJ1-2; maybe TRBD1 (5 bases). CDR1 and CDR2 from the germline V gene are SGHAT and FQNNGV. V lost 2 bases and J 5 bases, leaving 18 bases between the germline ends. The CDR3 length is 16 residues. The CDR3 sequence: CASSLLWGGKGYGYTF. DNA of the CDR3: TGTGCCAGCAGCTTATTGTGGGGGGGGAAAGGGTATGGCTACACCTTC.

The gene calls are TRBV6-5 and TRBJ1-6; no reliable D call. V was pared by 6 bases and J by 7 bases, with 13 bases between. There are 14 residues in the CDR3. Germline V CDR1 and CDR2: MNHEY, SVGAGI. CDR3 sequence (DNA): TGTGCCAGCAGCCCCAGCGTAGGAAATTCACCCCTCCACTTT. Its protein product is CASSPSVGNSPLHF.